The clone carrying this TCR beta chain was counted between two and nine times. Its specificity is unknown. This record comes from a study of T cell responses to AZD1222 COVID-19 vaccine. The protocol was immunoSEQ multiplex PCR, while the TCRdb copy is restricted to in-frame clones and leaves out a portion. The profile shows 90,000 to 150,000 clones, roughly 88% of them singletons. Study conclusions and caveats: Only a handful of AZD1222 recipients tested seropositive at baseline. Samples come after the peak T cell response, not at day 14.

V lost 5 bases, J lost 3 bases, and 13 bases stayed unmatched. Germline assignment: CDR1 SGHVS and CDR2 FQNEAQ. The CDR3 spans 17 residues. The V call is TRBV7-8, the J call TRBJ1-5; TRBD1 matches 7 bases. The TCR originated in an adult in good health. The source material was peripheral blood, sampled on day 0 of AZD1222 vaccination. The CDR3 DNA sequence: TGTGCCAGCAGCCCCCACGACAGGGTGACTCACAATCAGCCCCAGCATTTT. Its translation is CASSPHDRVTHNQPQHF.